The clone carrying this T cell receptor beta chain was found many times. What it binds is unknown. This entry comes from a study of post-analysis software for immune sequencing data. At the level of the study: Some patients lacked subtype; others had relapsing-remitting, secondary progressive or progressive-relapsing disease.

Points from the study as a whole: Patients showed TRBV5-6, TRBV5-1 and TRBV20-1 among roughly 5 TRBV segments more frequent than in controls. Under F measure analysis, samples from one preparation batch co-clustered strongly. People with multiple sclerosis had a significantly lower normalized Chao1 diversity than controls did.

The TCR beta cDNA libraries carried unique molecular identifiers. Out of 1 to 10 million T cells, about 510,000 cDNA molecules were generated. From the PCR reads, TCRdb called clonotypes with MiXCR, one entry per CDR3 protein. Of about 540,000 distinct CDR3 sequences in the sample, approximately 31% are singletons; the top ten hold roughly 6%. The CDR3 totals 12 residues. The germline V and J ends were trimmed by 5 bases and 4 bases, with 9 bases remaining between them. CDR1 is MNHEY and CDR2 is SVGAGI in the germline V gene. Sequenced: blood. The rearrangement uses TRBV6-5 and TRBJ2-7, with D tentatively TRBD1 (6 bases). This TCR was sampled from a girl aged 2-17 years with multiple sclerosis. The CDR3 protein is CASSNREYEQYF. The CDR3 DNA is TGTGCCAGCAGTAACAGGGAGTACGAGCAGTACTTC.